The 2 T cell receptor beta chains below all came from one sample that was sequenced in a study of shared clonotypes between healthy human individuals. The table came from immunoSEQ multiplex PCR; TCRdb's copy has only in-frame clones and leaves some out. Here the sample spans a few million clones, roughly 95% being singletons. The naive CD8 fraction comprised CD45RO-negative cells positively selected for CCR7 and excluded terminally differentiated effector memory CD45RA+ cells. The specimen was naive CD8+ T cells from PBMCs. The receptors were sampled from a man aged 18 to 30 in good health. Some clones in this sample may be carry-over from other donors' samples.

The genes are TRBV27 and TRBJ1-5; D is undetermined. CDR1 and CDR2 from the germline V gene are MNHEY and SMNVEV (reference sequence). V gave up 2 bases and J gave up 3 bases, with 8 bases separating them. The CDR3 runs 14 residues. In DNA, the CDR3 is TGTGCCAGCAGTTTAAGGCGGATCAATCAGCCCCAGCATTTT. Translating it yields CASSLRRINQPQHF.

A note on this clone: This same CDR3 is encoded by further DNA sequences in the sample. The V and J genes are TRBV27 and TRBJ1-5; 11 bases align to TRBD1. This CDR3 spans 15 amino acids. Germline V gene lookup returns CDR1 MNHEY and CDR2 SMNVEV (reference sequence). After removal of 6 bases from V and 4 bases from J, the junction contained 5 bases not matched to a gene. The CDR3 DNA reads as TGTGCCAGCAGCCCCGGGACAGGGGGTAATCAGCCCCAGCATTTT. This encodes CASSPGTGGNQPQHF.